This T cell receptor (beta chain) was recovered during a study of radiotherapy plus CTLA-4 blockade in lung cancer. Sequencing was performed with immunoSEQ multiplex PCR; in TCRdb, only in-frame clones are kept and a portion is missing. The sample lists about 41,000 clones; approximately 76% were seen once. The V gene end was trimmed by 5 bases and the J gene end by 7 bases; junction bases not matched to a gene: 9. The CDR3 extends over 15 amino acids. CDR1 SGHVS and CDR2 FQNEAQ come from the germline V gene. The chain carries TRBV7-8 and TRBJ1-5; the match to TRBD1 covers 9 bases. The clonotype originates from a human donor with non-small cell lung cancer who had stable disease on radiotherapy plus ipilimumab. The sample consisted of peripheral blood, taken from a patient treated with radiotherapy plus ipilimumab. This CDR3 reads CASSLPRDREQPQHF. DNA for the CDR3: TGTGCCAGCAGCCTCCCCCGGGACAGGGAGCAGCCCCAGCATTTT. Full variable domain (remainder filled in from reference TRBV7-8 and TRBJ1-5): GAGVSQSPRYKVAKRGQDVALRCDPISGHVSLFWYQQALGQGPEFLTYFQNEAQLDKSGLPSDRFFAERPEGSVSTLKIQRTQQEDSAVYLCASSLPRDREQPQHFGDGTRLSIL.